This T cell receptor beta chain emerged from a study of shared clonotypes between healthy human individuals. Study in general: Per donor, CD8 memory used one plate, CD8 naive used two, CD4 memory used three and CD4 naive used three. Study-level findings and limits: A few donors had about 5% of their naive CD4 clonotypes in common. The study generally estimated greater richness for naive than memory subsets. Since donors were few, the genetic and exposure-history diversity represented was limited.

About this clone itself: Its antigen is not identified.

Trimming removed 4 bases from V and 1 base from J; junction bases left unmatched: 12. The CDR3 consists of 19 residues. The germline V gene encodes CDR1 SEHNR and CDR2 FQNEAQ (reference sequence). Clones were sequenced by immunoSEQ multiplex PCR, and TCRdb holds only the in-frame ones, with some missing. The sample holds 600,000 to 750,000 clones, less than 95% seen once. Material: memory CD8+ T cells from PBMCs. Subset defined: CD45RO+ cells pooled with CCR7-negative TemRA cells. V usage is TRBV7-9 and J usage is TRBJ2-1, with TRBD2 identical over 11 bases. This clonotype was sampled from a young man in good health. Some clones in this sample may be carry-over from other donors' samples. CDR3 protein: CASSSPSGSGRASYNEQFF. The CDR3 region has the DNA TGTGCCAGCAGCTCCCCCAGTGGTAGCGGGAGGGCATCCTACAATGAGCAGTTCTTC.